Here is one T cell receptor beta chain with its context. Its antigen is still unknown. Some clones are missing from TCRdb's copy, which holds only in-frame ones; the method was immunoSEQ multiplex PCR. In the table there are some 20,000 clones, more than 75% of which are singletons. This CDR3 comprises 16 residues. Trimming shortened V by 5 bases and J by 4 bases, and 20 bases separated the two germline ends. Looked up from germline, CDR1 is SGHTA and CDR2 is FQGNSA. The source of the sample is a study of CD4 T cells in relation to SARS-CoV-2 and coronaviruses. Study information: After roughly 11 days of antigen culture, PBMC TCR beta CDR3s were sequenced.

Unexposed donor CD4+ T cells date from about 2010-2019, before the COVID-19 pandemic. After roughly 9 days of culture, CD4+ T cells were isolated. Testing used SARS-CoV-2 S/N and four cold-coronavirus spikes on unexposed-donor CD4+ T cells, cells permitting. Approximately 2 million PBMCs per well were cultured with approximately 10 IU/ml IL-2. Study-wide findings and caveats: No donor gave both pre-pandemic and post-infection samples.

This TCR was recovered from a human donor in good health. The gene calls are TRBV7-2 and TRBJ1-1; D is perhaps TRBD1 (6 bases). Sequenced sample: CD4+ T cells from PBMCs, cultured in vitro. This CDR3 reads CASSPQRDIMITEAFF. CDR3 nucleotides: TGTGCCAGCAGCCCCCAGCGGGACATCATGATCACTGAAGCTTTCTTT.